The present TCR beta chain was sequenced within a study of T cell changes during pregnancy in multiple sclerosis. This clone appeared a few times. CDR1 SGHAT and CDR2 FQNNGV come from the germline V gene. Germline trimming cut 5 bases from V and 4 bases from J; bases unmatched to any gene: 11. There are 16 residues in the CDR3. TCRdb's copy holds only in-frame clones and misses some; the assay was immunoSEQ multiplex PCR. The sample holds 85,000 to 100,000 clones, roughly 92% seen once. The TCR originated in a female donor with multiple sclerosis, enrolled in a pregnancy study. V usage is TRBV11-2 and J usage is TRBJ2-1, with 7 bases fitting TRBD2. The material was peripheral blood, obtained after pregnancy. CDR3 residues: CASSLIVSGLYNEQFF. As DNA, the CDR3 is TGTGCCAGCAGCCTGATTGTTAGCGGGCTATACAATGAGCAGTTCTTC.